The T cell receptor beta chain described here comes from a study of blood T cell repertoires in COVID-19. Clones were sequenced by immunoSEQ multiplex PCR, and TCRdb holds only the in-frame ones, with some missing. In the table there are some 200,000 clones, over 75% of which are singletons. There are 17 residues in the CDR3. V shed 3 bases and J shed 1 base, with 18 bases lying between them. CDR1 is LGHDT and CDR2 is YNNKEL in the germline V gene (reference sequence). The sequence derives from a man older than 75 with acute or convalescent COVID-19. The chain is built from TRBV3-1 (or the pseudogene TRBV3-2) and TRBJ1-2; maybe TRBD1 (5 bases). Sequencing was done on a sample of peripheral blood. The chain's CDR3 is CASSQSTRQGGNYGYTF. The CDR3 coding sequence is TGTGCCAGCAGCCAGTCAACTCGGCAGGGCGGTAACTATGGCTACACCTTC.